This TCR beta chain was retrieved from a study of identical twins. Template switching created a universal primer site, and the cDNA included unique molecular identifiers. TCRdb itself ran the 5' RACE reads through MiXCR, one entry per CDR3 protein. This table holds approximately 1.8 million distinct CDR3 sequences, 32% found once. Germline V gene sequence: CDR1 DFQATT, CDR2 SNEGSKA (reference sequence). V was shortened by 0 bases and J by 14 bases, with 8 bases between the two germline ends. The CDR3 is 10 amino acids. This clonotype has just a few counts. The specimen sequenced was cord blood. The chain has TRBV20-1 and TRBJ2-1; D is undetermined. This receptor was taken from a newborn girl in good health. Here the CDR3 reads CSARESREFF. In nucleotides, the CDR3 is TGCAGTGCTAGAGAGAGTCGGGAGTTCTTC.